The rows below give T cell receptor beta chains drawn from one sample of a study of a mutant IDH1 vaccine in newly diagnosed glioma. The table came from immunoSEQ multiplex PCR; TCRdb's copy has only in-frame clones and leaves some out. The table includes approximately 36,000 clones, more than 90% detected once. The sample consisted of PBMCs, taken from a glioma patient treated with radiotherapy, temozolomide or both. These receptors were taken from a man aged 18 to 35 with glioma. CDR3s include the opening cysteine and the closing phenylalanine or tryptophan. The D gene is left open where the match is weak. Rows give clone size only sometimes, using once, few, many, or a class for an expanded clone.

TGTGCCAGCAGCCAGGGGACTAGCGGGAGGCCCGCCTACGAGCAGTACTTC	CASSQGTSGRPAYEQYF	TRBV4-2	TRBD2	TRBJ2-7	once
TGTGCCAGCAGAACCGGGACCCCGGTGCGCTGGCCCCAGCATTTT	CASRTGTPVRWPQHF	TRBV6-6	NA	TRBJ1-5	NA
TGTGCCAGTAGTATAGAGGCGGGAATGAACACTGAAGCTTTCTTT	CASSIEAGMNTEAFF	TRBV19	NA	TRBJ1-1	NA
TGCGCCAGCGGGGGGGGGAGCGGACAAGAGACCCAGTACTTC	CASGGGSGQETQYF	TRBV5-1	TRBD2	TRBJ2-5	NA
TGTGCCAGCAGCACAGCGGCAGAGGTGAACACTGAAGCTTTCTTT	CASSTAAEVNTEAFF	TRBV13	NA	TRBJ1-1	once
TGTGCCAGCAGCCTTTCGACGGGCGGCGATAGTGAAGCTTTCTTT	CASSLSTGGDSEAFF	TRBV6-5	NA	TRBJ1-1	once
TGTGCCGGGGGGGAGGGCAACTATGGCTACACCTTC	CAGGEGNYGYTF	TRBV2	NA	TRBJ1-2	once
TGCGCCAGCAGCTTGGACGGACAGGGCATGCGCTACGAGCAGTACTTC	CASSLDGQGMRYEQYF	TRBV5-1	TRBD1	TRBJ2-7	once
TGTGCCAGCTCACGTCCCGGGACACCGGGTACTGAAGCTTTCTTT	CASSRPGTPGTEAFF	TRBV18	NA	TRBJ1-1	NA
TGCGCCAGCAGCACGGTGGGGGAGGAATACAATGAGCAGTTCTTC	CASSTVGEEYNEQFF	TRBV4-1	NA	TRBJ2-1	NA
TGTGCCTGGAGTGTAAAGACAGGCCCCTTGGAGGAGCAGTACTTC	CAWSVKTGPLEEQYF	TRBV30	NA	TRBJ2-7	NA
TGTGCCAGCAGCTTAGGGGGAAACTATGGCTACACCTTC	CASSLGGNYGYTF	TRBV7-2	NA	TRBJ1-2	once
TGTGCCAGCAGCTTGGGCCTCCAAGAGACCCAGTACTTC	CASSLGLQETQYF	TRBV7-8	NA	TRBJ2-5	NA
TGTGCCAGCCGAAAGGGACTAGCCGACCAAGAGACCCAGTACTTC	CASRKGLADQETQYF	TRBV4-2	TRBD2	TRBJ2-5	NA
TGTGCCAGCACGACCAGTAGTCCAGCTTTCTTT	CASTTSSPAFF	TRBV2	NA	TRBJ1-1	NA
TGTGCCAGCAGTTTATCGGCAGGGGTGACTGAAGCTTTCTTT	CASSLSAGVTEAFF	TRBV27	NA	TRBJ1-1	once
TGTGCCAGCACCTCGGACGGCTCTGGGGCCAACGTCCTGACTTTC	CASTSDGSGANVLTF	TRBV4-2	NA	TRBJ2-6	NA
TGTGCCAGCAGCTTAGATGGGGGGACTAATGAAAAACTGTTTTTT	CASSLDGGTNEKLFF	TRBV7-9	NA	TRBJ1-4	NA
TGCGCCAGCAGCCCAAGGGACGGAGGAGGGTACGAGCAGTACTTC	CASSPRDGGGYEQYF	TRBV4-1	NA	TRBJ2-7	few
TGTGCCAGCAGTGCCCAGGGACAGTCTTACTACGAGCAGTACTTC	CASSAQGQSYYEQYF	TRBV2	TRBD1	TRBJ2-7	NA
TGCGCCAGCAGCCAAGAAGGAGGCGGGAGGGCCTACAATGAGCAGTTCTTC	CASSQEGGGRAYNEQFF	TRBV4-3	TRBD2	TRBJ2-1	NA
TGTGCCAGTAGTCCGGACAGGGGGGCGAATGAAAAACTGTTTTTT	CASSPDRGANEKLFF	TRBV19	TRBD1	TRBJ1-4	NA
TGTGCCAGCAGCTTTGACCTGAGCTACGAGCAGTACTTC	CASSFDLSYEQYF	TRBV11-2	NA	TRBJ2-7	NA
TGTGCCAGCAGTGATGGTGTCGGGGAGCTGTTTTTT	CASSDGVGELFF	TRBV6-1	NA	TRBJ2-2	NA
TGCAGCGTTCATGGTGGCCTGAACACTGAAGCTTTCTTT	CSVHGGLNTEAFF	TRBV29-1	NA	TRBJ1-1	NA
TGTGCCAGCAGTTTCCGTGAGGCCGGTTATGGCTACACCTTC	CASSFREAGYGYTF	TRBV6-5	NA	TRBJ1-2	NA
TGTGCCAGCATGATGAACACTGAAGCTTTCTTT	CASMMNTEAFF	TRBV7-9	NA	TRBJ1-1	NA
TGTGCCTGGGCCAAATCGGACGGCTACGAGCAGTACTTC	CAWAKSDGYEQYF	TRBV30	NA	TRBJ2-7	NA
TGCGCCAGCAGCTTGGGGGCTAGCGGGAATTACGAGCAGTACTTC	CASSLGASGNYEQYF	TRBV5-1	TRBD2	TRBJ2-7	NA
TGTGCCAGCTCACCCCAGGGATCTGCCGCCGGGGAGCTGTTTTTT	CASSPQGSAAGELFF	TRBV18	NA	TRBJ2-2	NA
TGTGCCAGCAGCTTTGGGGTTTTCACTGAAGCTTTCTTT	CASSFGVFTEAFF	TRBV5-8	NA	TRBJ1-1	NA
TGTGCCAGCAGCGGAAAGGCAGGGGGCTATGGCTACACCTTC	CASSGKAGGYGYTF	TRBV7-2	TRBD1	TRBJ1-2	NA
TGTGCCAGCAGCTTAGATGAGAACACTGAAGCTTTCTTT	CASSLDENTEAFF	TRBV7-6	NA	TRBJ1-1	NA
TGTGCCTGGAAACGGGGCAATCAGCCCCAGCATTTT	CAWKRGNQPQHF	TRBV30	NA	TRBJ1-5	NA
TGTGCCAGCAGCTTAGCCAGGGGACAGGGACGCAATCAGCCCCAGCATTTT	CASSLARGQGRNQPQHF	TRBV7-9	TRBD1	TRBJ1-5	NA
TGTGCCGTATCCCCGGGGGTCGGGGAGACCCAGTACTTC	CAVSPGVGETQYF	TRBV6-6	NA	TRBJ2-5	NA
TGTGCCAGCAGCTTAGATGGGTACAATGAGCAGTTCTTC	CASSLDGYNEQFF	TRBV7-2	NA	TRBJ2-1	NA
TGTGCCAGCAGCCCAGCGGACACAGCAGCTTTCTTT	CASSPADTAAFF	TRBV7-9	NA	TRBJ1-1	NA
TGTGCCAGCAGTGAAGACCCGTATGTCCAAAACACCATATATTTT	CASSEDPYVQNTIYF	TRBV6-1	NA	TRBJ1-3	NA
TGTGCCAGCAGGACAGGGGGCCTTAGCTATGGCTACACCTTC	CASRTGGLSYGYTF	TRBV5-6	TRBD1	TRBJ1-2	NA
TGTGCCAGCAGTGTTGACAGAAATCAGCCCCAGCATTTT	CASSVDRNQPQHF	TRBV2	NA	TRBJ1-5	NA
TGTGCCAGCAGCGTAGCAGGCAGGTCGAGTGATACGCAGTATTTT	CASSVAGRSSDTQYF	TRBV9	NA	TRBJ2-3	NA
TGTGCCACCAGCAGCCGCTCCAGCTACGAGCAGTACTTC	CATSSRSSYEQYF	TRBV15	NA	TRBJ2-7	NA
TGTGCCACCTCCGAACGCGAGGGGACTGAAGCTTTCTTT	CATSEREGTEAFF	TRBV6-5	NA	TRBJ1-1	NA
TGTGCCACCAGCAGGGGACAGGGTATCACCGGGGCCAACGTCCTGACTTTC	CATSRGQGITGANVLTF	TRBV15	TRBD1	TRBJ2-6	NA